Below, one T cell receptor (beta chain) is given with its context. Its antigen is currently unknown. Per the germline V gene, CDR1 is SGHDT and CDR2 is YYEEEE. The CDR3 covers 13 residues. Trimming stripped 0 bases from V and 1 base from J, with 4 bases between. Repertoires were generated with immunoSEQ multiplex PCR, while TCRdb's copy carries only in-frame clones and drops some. The data contain approximately 9,000 clones, over 70% of them singletons. This entry is derived from a study of chemoradiotherapy in HPV16-positive cancers. On the study more broadly: Candidate HPV-specific T-cell clones and common TCR motifs came from functional assays in two HPV16-positive patients.

Notes on the study in general: Better recurrence-free survival went with HPV-responsive T-cell expansion in HPV16-positive patients. During treatment, candidate HPV-specific clones and E7-related motifs expanded in tumor.

This clonotype originated in a human donor with HPV-associated anogenital cancer. The chain has TRBV5-6 and TRBJ2-5; no firm D call. This specimen was collected from a patient who underwent chemoradiotherapy. CDR3 in DNA: TGTGCCAGCAGCTTGGGCAGCCAAGAGACCCAGTACTTC. Encoded protein: CASSLGSQETQYF.